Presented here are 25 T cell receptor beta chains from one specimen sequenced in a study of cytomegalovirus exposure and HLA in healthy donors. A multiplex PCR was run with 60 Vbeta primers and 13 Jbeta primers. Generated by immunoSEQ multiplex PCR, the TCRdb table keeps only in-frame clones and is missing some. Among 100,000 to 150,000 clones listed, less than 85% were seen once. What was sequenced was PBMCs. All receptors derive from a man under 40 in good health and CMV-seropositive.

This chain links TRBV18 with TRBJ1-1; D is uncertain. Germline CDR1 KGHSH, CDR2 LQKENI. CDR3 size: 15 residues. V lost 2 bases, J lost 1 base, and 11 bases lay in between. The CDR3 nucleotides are TGTGCCAGCTCACCAAAGGCAGGCCCGAACACTGAAGCTTTCTTT. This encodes CASSPKAGPNTEAFF.

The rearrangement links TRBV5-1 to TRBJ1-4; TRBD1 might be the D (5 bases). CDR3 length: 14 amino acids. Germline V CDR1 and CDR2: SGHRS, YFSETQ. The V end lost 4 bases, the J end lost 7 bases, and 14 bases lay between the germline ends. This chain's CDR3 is CASSPNPRGEKLFF. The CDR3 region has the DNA TGCGCCAGCAGCCCCAACCCTAGGGGTGAAAAACTGTTTTTT.

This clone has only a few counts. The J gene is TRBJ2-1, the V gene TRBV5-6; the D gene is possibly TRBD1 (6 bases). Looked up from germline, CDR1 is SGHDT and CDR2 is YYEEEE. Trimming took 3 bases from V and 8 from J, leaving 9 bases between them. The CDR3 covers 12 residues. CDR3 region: CASSSDRHEQFF. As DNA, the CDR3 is TGTGCCAGCAGCTCGGACAGACATGAGCAGTTCTTC.

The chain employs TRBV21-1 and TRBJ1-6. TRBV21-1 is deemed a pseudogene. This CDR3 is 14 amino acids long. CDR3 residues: CASSTRGANSPLHF. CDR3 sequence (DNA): TGTGCCAGCAGCACCCGGGGGGCGAATTCACCCCTCCACTTT.

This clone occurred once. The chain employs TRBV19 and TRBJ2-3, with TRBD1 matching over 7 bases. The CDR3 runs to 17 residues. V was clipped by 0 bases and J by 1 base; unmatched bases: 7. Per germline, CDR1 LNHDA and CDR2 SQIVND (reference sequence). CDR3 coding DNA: TGTGCCAGTAGTATAGACAGGGACAGCTCCCGCACAGATACGCAGTATTTT. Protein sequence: CASSIDRDSSRTDTQYF.

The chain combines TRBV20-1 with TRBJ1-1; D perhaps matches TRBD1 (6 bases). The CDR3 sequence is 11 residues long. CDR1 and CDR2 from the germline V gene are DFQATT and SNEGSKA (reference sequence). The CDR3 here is CTADRYTEAFF. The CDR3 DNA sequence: TGCACCGCGGACAGATACACTGAAGCTTTCTTT.

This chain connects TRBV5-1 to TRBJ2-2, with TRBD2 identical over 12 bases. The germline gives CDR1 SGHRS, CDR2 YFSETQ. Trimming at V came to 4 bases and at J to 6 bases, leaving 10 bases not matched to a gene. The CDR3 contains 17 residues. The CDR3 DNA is TGCGCCAGCAGCACCCCGTTGCTAGCGGGGGGGCCCGGGGAGCTGTTTTTT. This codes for CASSTPLLAGGPGELFF.

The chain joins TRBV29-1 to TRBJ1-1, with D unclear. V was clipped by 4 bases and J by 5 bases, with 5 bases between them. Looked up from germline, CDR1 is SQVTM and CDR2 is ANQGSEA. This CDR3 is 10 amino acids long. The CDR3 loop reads CSVAETEAFF. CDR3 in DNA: TGCAGCGTTGCGGAGACTGAAGCTTTCTTT.

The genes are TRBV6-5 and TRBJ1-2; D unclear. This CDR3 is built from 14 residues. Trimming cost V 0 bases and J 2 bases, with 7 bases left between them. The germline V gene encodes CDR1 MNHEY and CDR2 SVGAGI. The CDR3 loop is CASSYSASNYGYTF. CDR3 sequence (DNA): TGTGCCAGCAGTTACTCGGCATCCAACTATGGCTACACCTTC.

The CDR3 is CASSQGQGNQPQHF. As DNA, the CDR3 is TGCGCCAGCAGCCAGGGACAGGGGAATCAGCCCCAGCATTTT. The genes are TRBV4-1 and TRBJ1-5; TRBD1 matches 10 bases. Losses at the gene ends were 3 bases for V and 4 bases for J; bases not matched to a gene: 0. This CDR3 spans 14 amino acids. CDR1 and CDR2 (germline): MGHRA, YSYEKL.

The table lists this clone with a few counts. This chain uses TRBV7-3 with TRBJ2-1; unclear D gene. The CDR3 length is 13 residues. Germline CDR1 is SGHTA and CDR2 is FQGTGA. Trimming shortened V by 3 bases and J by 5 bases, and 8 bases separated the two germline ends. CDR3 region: CASSFISDNEQFF. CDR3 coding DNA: TGTGCCAGCAGCTTCATAAGCGACAATGAGCAGTTCTTC.

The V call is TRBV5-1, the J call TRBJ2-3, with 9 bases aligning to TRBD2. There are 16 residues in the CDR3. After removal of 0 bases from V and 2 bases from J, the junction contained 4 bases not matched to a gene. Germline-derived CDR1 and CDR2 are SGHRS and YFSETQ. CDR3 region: CASSLGLAEYTDTQYF. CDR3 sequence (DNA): TGCGCCAGCAGCTTGGGACTAGCGGAATACACAGATACGCAGTATTTT.

The CDR3 protein is CASSLAGTRGVGTEAFF. The CDR3 DNA reads as TGTGCCAGCAGCTTAGCGGGCACGCGGGGGGTCGGGACTGAAGCTTTCTTT. V and J are TRBV7-7 and TRBJ1-1; a weak D match, TRBD1 (5 bases). V lost 0 bases and J 5 bases, leaving 19 bases between the germline ends. The CDR3 runs 17 residues. Germline V gene sequence: CDR1 SSHAT, CDR2 FNYEAQ (reference sequence).

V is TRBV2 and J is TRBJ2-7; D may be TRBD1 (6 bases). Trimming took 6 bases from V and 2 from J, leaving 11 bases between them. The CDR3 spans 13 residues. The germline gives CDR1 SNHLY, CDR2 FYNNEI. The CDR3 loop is CASRRTEAYEQYF. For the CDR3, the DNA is TGTGCCAGCAGGAGGACAGAAGCCTACGAGCAGTACTTC.

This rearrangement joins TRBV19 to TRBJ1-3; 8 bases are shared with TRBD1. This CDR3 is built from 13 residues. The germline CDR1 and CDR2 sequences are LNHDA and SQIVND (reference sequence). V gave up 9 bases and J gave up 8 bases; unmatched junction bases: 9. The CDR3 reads CASVDRVVDTIYF. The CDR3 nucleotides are TGTGCCAGCGTGGACAGGGTGGTAGACACCATATATTTT. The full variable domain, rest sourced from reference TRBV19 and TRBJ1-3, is DGGITQSPKYLFRKEGQNVTLSCEQNLNHDAMYWYRQDPGQGLRLIYYSQIVNDFQKGDIAEGYSVSREKKESFPLTVTSAQKNPTAFYLCASVDRVVDTIYFGEGSWLTVV.

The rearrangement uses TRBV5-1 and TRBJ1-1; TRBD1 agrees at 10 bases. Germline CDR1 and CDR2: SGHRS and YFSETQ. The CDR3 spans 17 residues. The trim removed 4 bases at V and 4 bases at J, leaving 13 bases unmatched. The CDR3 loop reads CASSATRPGQGSTEAFF. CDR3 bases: TGCGCCAGCAGCGCAACCCGACCGGGACAGGGGTCCACTGAAGCTTTCTTT.

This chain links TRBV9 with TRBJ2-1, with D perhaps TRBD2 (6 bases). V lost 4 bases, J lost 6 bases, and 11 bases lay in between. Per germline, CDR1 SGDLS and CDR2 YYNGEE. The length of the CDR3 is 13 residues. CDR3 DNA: TGTGCCAGCAGCCCGGGAGCGCCCAATGAGCAGTTCTTC. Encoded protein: CASSPGAPNEQFF.

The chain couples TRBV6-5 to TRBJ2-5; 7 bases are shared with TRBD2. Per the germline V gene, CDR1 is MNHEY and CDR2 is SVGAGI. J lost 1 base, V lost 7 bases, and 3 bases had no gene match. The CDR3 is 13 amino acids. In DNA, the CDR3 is TGTGCCAGCAAGGCTAGCGGCCAAGAGACCCAGTACTTC. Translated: CASKASGQETQYF.

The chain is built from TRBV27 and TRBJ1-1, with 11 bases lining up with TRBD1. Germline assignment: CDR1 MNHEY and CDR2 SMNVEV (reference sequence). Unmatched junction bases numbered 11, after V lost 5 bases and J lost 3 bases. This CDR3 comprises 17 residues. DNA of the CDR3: TGTGCCAGCAGTCGTCGGACAGGGGGCACGGGGTACACTGAAGCTTTCTTT. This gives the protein CASSRRTGGTGYTEAFF.

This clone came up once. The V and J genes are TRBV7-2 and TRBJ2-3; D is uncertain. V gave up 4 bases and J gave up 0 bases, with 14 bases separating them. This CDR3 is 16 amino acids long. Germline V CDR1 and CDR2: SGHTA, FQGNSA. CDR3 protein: CASSSTITPSTDTQYF. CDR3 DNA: TGTGCCAGCAGCTCAACTATAACCCCTAGCACAGATACGCAGTATTTT.

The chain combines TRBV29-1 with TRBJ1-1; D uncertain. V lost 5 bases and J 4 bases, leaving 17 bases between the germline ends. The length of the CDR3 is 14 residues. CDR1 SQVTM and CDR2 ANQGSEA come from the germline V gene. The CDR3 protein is CSVNADNPGTEAFF. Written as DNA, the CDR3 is TGCAGCGTTAATGCAGATAACCCAGGCACTGAAGCTTTCTTT.

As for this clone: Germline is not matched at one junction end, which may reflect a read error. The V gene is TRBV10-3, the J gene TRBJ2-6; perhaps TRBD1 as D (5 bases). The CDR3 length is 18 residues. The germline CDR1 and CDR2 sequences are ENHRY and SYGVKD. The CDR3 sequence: CAISVSMQALSGANGLTF. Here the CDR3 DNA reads TGTGCCATCAGTGTCTCCATGCAGGCCCTCTCTGGGGCCAACGGCCTGACTTTC.

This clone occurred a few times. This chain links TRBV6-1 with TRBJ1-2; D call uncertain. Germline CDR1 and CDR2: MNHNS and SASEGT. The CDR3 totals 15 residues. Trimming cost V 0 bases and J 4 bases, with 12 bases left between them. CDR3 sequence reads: CASSEAPSFSYGYTF. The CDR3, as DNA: TGTGCCAGCAGTGAAGCGCCTAGCTTTTCCTATGGCTACACCTTC.

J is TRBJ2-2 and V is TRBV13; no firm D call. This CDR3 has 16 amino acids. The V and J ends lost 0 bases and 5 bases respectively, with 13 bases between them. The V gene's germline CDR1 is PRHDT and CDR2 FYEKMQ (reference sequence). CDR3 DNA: TGTGCCAGCAGCTTAGGCTTCAGGTCTCGAACCGGGGAGCTGTTTTTT. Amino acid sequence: CASSLGFRSRTGELFF.

The CDR3 DNA follows: TGTGCCAGTAACACAGGGGTCGGTGGCTACACCTTC. Amino acid sequence: CASNTGVGGYTF. The rearrangement uses TRBV19 and TRBJ1-2, with 7 positions matching TRBD1. This CDR3 has 12 amino acids. Trimming removed 7 bases from V and 7 bases from J; junction bases left unmatched: 6. CDR1 and CDR2 (germline): LNHDA, SQIVND (reference sequence).